The clone carrying this TCR beta chain turned up a few times. The data were obtained in a study of beta chain features in type 1 diabetes. Reverse transcribing all isolated RNA meant expressed TCRB transcripts were sequenced. Some clones are missing from TCRdb's copy, which holds only in-frame ones; the method was immunoSEQ multiplex PCR. Among about 360,000 clones listed, about 12% were seen once. The sequence came from a man aged 18 to 29 in good health. Sequencing was carried out using naive CD4+ T cells from blood.

The CDR3, as DNA: TGTGCCAGCAGCCTCCCGACAGGGGGCAGAAACATTCAGTACTTC. Translating gives CASSLPTGGRNIQYF. The V call is TRBV5-4, the J call TRBJ2-4; 10 nucleotides agree with TRBD1. The CDR3 sequence is 15 residues long. J lost 6 bases, V lost 4 bases, and 7 bases had no gene match. CDR1 and CDR2 (germline): SGHNT, YYREEE (reference sequence).